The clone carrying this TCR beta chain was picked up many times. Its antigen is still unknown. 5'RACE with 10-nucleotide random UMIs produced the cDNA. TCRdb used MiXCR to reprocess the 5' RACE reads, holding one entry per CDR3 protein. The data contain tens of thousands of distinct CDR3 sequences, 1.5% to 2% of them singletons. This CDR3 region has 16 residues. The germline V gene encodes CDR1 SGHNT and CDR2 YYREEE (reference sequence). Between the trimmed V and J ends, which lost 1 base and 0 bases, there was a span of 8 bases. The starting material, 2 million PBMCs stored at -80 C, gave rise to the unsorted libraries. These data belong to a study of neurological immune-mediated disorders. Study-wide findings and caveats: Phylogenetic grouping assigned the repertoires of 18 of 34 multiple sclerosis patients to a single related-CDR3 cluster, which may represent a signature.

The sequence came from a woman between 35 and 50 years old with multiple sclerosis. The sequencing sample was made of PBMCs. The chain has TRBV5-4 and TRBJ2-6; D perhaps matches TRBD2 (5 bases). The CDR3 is CASSLSGVSGANVLTF. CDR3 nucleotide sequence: TGTGCCAGCAGCTTGTCCGGGGTCTCTGGGGCCAACGTCCTGACTTTC.